This paragraph reports one TCR beta chain. Its matching antigen is unknown. It was genomic DNA that served as the template for profiling TCR beta VDJ and CDR3. TCRdb re-analysed the reads in MiXCR, keeping a single row per CDR3 protein. The repertoire holds about 180,000 distinct CDR3 sequences, with 46% as singletons. The entry originates in a study of CD8+CD57+ T cells in acquired aplastic anemia. Turning to the study itself: The mean DNA yield obtained from sorted CD4+ and CD8+ cells came to approximately 3.2 ug. Findings and caveats of the study: Patients and controls had in common some 30 CD8+ CDR3 sequences.

The sample was sorted CD4+, CD8+, or CD8+CD57+ T cells (not recorded which) from PBMCs. This receptor was obtained from a human donor in good health.

CDR3 DNA sequence: TGTGCCACCGGGGCGGACTATGGCTACACCTTC. This codes for CATGADYGYTF. The genes are TRBV24-1 and TRBJ1-2; TRBD1 might be the D (5 bases). The V gene lost 9 bases and the J gene lost 3 bases, with 7 bases spanning the gap. The CDR3 totals 11 residues. Germline CDR1 reads KGHDR; CDR2 reads SFDVKD.